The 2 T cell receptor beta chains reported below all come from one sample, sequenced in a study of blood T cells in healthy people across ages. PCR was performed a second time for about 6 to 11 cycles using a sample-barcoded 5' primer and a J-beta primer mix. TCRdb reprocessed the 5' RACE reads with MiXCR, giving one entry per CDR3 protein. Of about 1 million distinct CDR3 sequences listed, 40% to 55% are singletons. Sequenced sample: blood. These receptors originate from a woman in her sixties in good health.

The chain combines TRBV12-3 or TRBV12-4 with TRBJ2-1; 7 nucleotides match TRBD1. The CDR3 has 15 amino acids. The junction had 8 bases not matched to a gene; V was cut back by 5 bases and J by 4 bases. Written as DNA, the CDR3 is TGTGCCAGCAGTAACCTCGGGACAGCATACAATGAGCAGTTCTTC. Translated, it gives CASSNLGTAYNEQFF.

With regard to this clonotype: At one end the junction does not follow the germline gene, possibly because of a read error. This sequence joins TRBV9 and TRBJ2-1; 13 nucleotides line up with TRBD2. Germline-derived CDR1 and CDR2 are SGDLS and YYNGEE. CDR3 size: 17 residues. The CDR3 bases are TGTGCCAGCAGCGTAGGGACTAGCGGGAGTCTGACGGGTGAGCAGTTCTTT. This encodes CASSVGTSGSLTGEQFF.